Listed below are T cell receptor beta chains from one sample, sequenced in a study of T cell changes during pregnancy in multiple sclerosis. Sequenced by immunoSEQ multiplex PCR; TCRdb stores in-frame clones only, minus some. Among about 70,000 clones listed, 90% to 95% were seen once. The material was peripheral blood, obtained in the third trimester of pregnancy. Receptors originate from a female donor with multiple sclerosis, enrolled in a pregnancy study. Both conserved end residues are part of each CDR3. D genes are given only for firm matches.

cdr3_length j_call v_call d_call cdr3_nt cdr3_aa
16 TRBJ2-1 TRBV7-6 TRBD2 TGTGCCAGCAGCCCGGGACTAGCGGAACTCTACAATGAGCAGTTCTTC CASSPGLAELYNEQFF
13 TRBJ2-1 TRBV6-1 - TGTGCCAGCAGACCGGACAGTTACAATGAGCAGTTCTTC CASRPDSYNEQFF
18 TRBJ1-2 TRBV27 TRBD1 TGTGCCAGCAGTTTTACGGACAGGGGGCAAAATAGGAGAGATGGCTACACCTTC CASSFTDRGQNRRDGYTF
12 TRBJ2-5 TRBV10-3 - TGTGCCATCAGTGACAGGAAAGAGACCCAGTACTTC CAISDRKETQYF
21 TRBJ2-7 TRBV4-2 TRBD2 TGTGCCAGCAGCCAATTCGGGGGAGGGACTAGCGGGGGCTCTGACTCCTACGAGCAGTACTTC CASSQFGGGTSGGSDSYEQYF
13 TRBJ2-7 TRBV7-8 - TGTGCCAGCAGCTTAGCGAGGGCCTACGAGCAGTACTTC CASSLARAYEQYF
16 TRBJ1-6 TRBV7-9 TRBD1 TGTGCCAGCAGCCCTCCTGGACAGGGCAGTGGGTCACCCCTCCACTTT CASSPPGQGSGSPLHF
13 TRBJ2-3 TRBV10-3 - TGTGCCATCAGCACCGGGATCATAGATACGCAGTATTTT CAISTGIIDTQYF
19 TRBJ1-5 TRBV21-1 - TGTGCCAGCAGCAAAGAAGGGGTCAAGGGGGATCGGAGCAATCAGCCCCAGCATTTT CASSKEGVKGDRSNQPQHF
15 TRBJ1-4 TRBV7-2 - TGTGCCAGCAGCTACGAAGGGGGTTTCGGGGAAAAACTGTTTTTT CASSYEGGFGEKLFF
14 TRBJ1-4 TRBV7-2 TRBD1 TGTGCCAGCAGCGCGGACAGGGATAATGAAAAACTGTTTTTT CASSADRDNEKLFF
12 TRBJ2-5 TRBV29-1 - TGCAGCGTCGAGGGGGAAGGAGAGACCCAGTACTTC CSVEGEGETQYF
16 TRBJ2-1 TRBV27 TRBD2 TGTGCCAGCAGTTTGGGGACTAGCGGGTCCCCGGGTGAGCAGTTCTTC CASSLGTSGSPGEQFF
14 TRBJ1-5 TRBV25-1 - TGTGCCAGCAGTGGTCAGGGTAACAATCAGCCCCAGCATTTT CASSGQGNNQPQHF
16 TRBJ2-1 TRBV19 TRBD1 TGTGCCAGTAGTACCACCGGGACAGGGGGCTGGAATGAGCAGTTCTTC CASSTTGTGGWNEQFF
16 TRBJ1-6 TRBV7-2 - TGTGCCAGCAGCTTAGGTTGGGCAGAGTATAATTCACCCCTCCACTTT CASSLGWAEYNSPLHF